This is a list of T cell receptor beta chains from one sample in a study of blood T cell repertoires in COVID-19. Sequenced by immunoSEQ multiplex PCR; TCRdb stores in-frame clones only, minus some. The data contain approximately 47,000 clones, roughly 88% of them singletons. The sample consisted of peripheral blood. All receptors derive from a woman aged 60 to 75 with acute or convalescent COVID-19. The CDR3 runs from the conserved cysteine through the conserved F or W. A D gene is named only where the DNA matches it firmly. A clone size is listed for some rows: how often the clone was seen (once, few, many), or a class if it is expanded.

clone size,D gene,V gene,J gene,CDR3 DNA,CDR3 protein
-,TRBD2,TRBV30,TRBJ2-2,TGTGCCTGGAGTGTACGAGGGAGCGGGAGTGCCGGGGAGCTGTTTTTT,CAWSVRGSGSAGELFF
-,TRBD2,TRBV9,TRBJ2-3,TGTGCCAGCAGCGCAGGGGGACTAGCGGGCACAGATACGCAGTATTTT,CASSAGGLAGTDTQYF
-,-,TRBV28,TRBJ1-1,TGTGCCAGCAGTTCACCCGCCCAGACTATGAACACTGAAGCTTTCTTT,CASSSPAQTMNTEAFF
-,-,TRBV29-1,TRBJ2-3,TGCAGCGTTGATCCAGCGGCCAGCACAGATACGCAGTATTTT,CSVDPAASTDTQYF
-,TRBD1,TRBV7-9,TRBJ2-2,TGTGCCAGCAGTTCTGACAGGGTGTTAATTTTGGCCGGGGAGCTGTTTTTT,CASSSDRVLILAGELFF
few,TRBD1,TRBV25-1,TRBJ1-5,TGTGCCAGCAGTGCCTCGACAGGGTTCAATCAGCCCCAGCATTTT,CASSASTGFNQPQHF
-,TRBD1,TRBV2,TRBJ1-2,TGTGCCAGCAGTGAGAGACAGGGTGGTGGCTACACCTTC,CASSERQGGGYTF
-,TRBD2,TRBV7-3,TRBJ2-1,TGTGCCAGCAGCTTAAAGGCGGGACTAGTGAACAATGAGCAGTTCTTC,CASSLKAGLVNNEQFF
-,TRBD2,TRBV2,TRBJ2-5,TGTGCCAGCAGCGGACTAGAGGGAGAGACCCAGTACTTC,CASSGLEGETQYF
-,TRBD1,TRBV30,TRBJ1-5,TGTGCCTGGAGGGGGACAGGGACGGTCCAGCCCCAGCATTTT,CAWRGTGTVQPQHF
-,TRBD1,TRBV3-1/TRBV3-2,TRBJ2-1,TGTGCCAGCAGCCTGACAGGGGTTTACGATGAGCAGTTCTTC,CASSLTGVYDEQFF
few,TRBD1,TRBV6-6,TRBJ1-5,TGTGCCAGCAGGTCTCAACAGGGGAGCAATCAGCCCCAGCATTTT,CASRSQQGSNQPQHF
-,-,TRBV6-2/TRBV6-3,TRBJ1-1,TGTGCCAGCAGTTATCTGGGCCCCACTGAAGCTTTCTTT,CASSYLGPTEAFF
-,TRBD2,TRBV7-8,TRBJ2-5,TGTGCCAGCAGCATTAGCGGGAGGCGACAAGAGACCCAGTACTTC,CASSISGRRQETQYF
-,TRBD2,TRBV9,TRBJ2-2,TGTGCCAGCAGCGTAGGGATCGCGGGGGGGCCGGAGAGTTACACCGGGGAGCTGTTTTTT,CASSVGIAGGPESYTGELFF
-,TRBD2,TRBV6-5,TRBJ2-3,TGTGCCAGCAGTCTTCTAGCGGGAGCGGCAGATACGCAGTATTTT,CASSLLAGAADTQYF
-,TRBD1,TRBV7-2,TRBJ1-1,TGTGCCAGCAGCTTAAAGCAGGGGGTGAACACTGAAGCTTTCTTT,CASSLKQGVNTEAFF
few,-,TRBV11-1,TRBJ1-3,TGTGCCAGCAGCTTAGTACGGGGAAGTGGAAACACCATATATTTT,CASSLVRGSGNTIYF
-,-,TRBV12-5,TRBJ2-7,TGTGCTAGTGGCCGGGGCTACGAGCAGTACTTC,CASGRGYEQYF
-,-,TRBV11-3,TRBJ1-1,TGTGCCAGCAGCATGACAGACACTGAAGCTTTCTTT,CASSMTDTEAFF
-,TRBD2,TRBV6-4,TRBJ2-1,TGTGCCAGCAGTGCGACTAGCGGGTTCAATGAGCAGTTCTTC,CASSATSGFNEQFF
few,-,TRBV6-6,TRBJ1-2,TGTGCCAGCAGTTACGCGGGGGCGTGGGGCTACACCTTC,CASSYAGAWGYTF
few,-,TRBV6-5,TRBJ1-3,TGTGCCAGCAGGGTGACAGGAAAGGGAGACACCATATATTTT,CASRVTGKGDTIYF
-,TRBD1,TRBV3-1/TRBV3-2,TRBJ1-4,TGTGCCAGCAGCCAAAGGGGGGCAGGGGGTAATGAAAAACTGTTTTTT,CASSQRGAGGNEKLFF
-,-,TRBV5-1,TRBJ1-2,TGCGCCAGCAGCTTGGACGGGGGGGACTATGGCTACACCTTC,CASSLDGGDYGYTF
-,TRBD1,TRBV6-5,TRBJ2-1,TGTGCCAGCAGAGGACAGGGGTATGTAGGTGAGCAGTTCTTC,CASRGQGYVGEQFF
-,TRBD1,TRBV7-6,TRBJ1-4,TGTGCCAGCAGCTTAAATACAGGGGTTGATAGGGGTGAAAAACTGTTTTTT,CASSLNTGVDRGEKLFF
-,-,TRBV6-5,TRBJ1-2,TGTGCCAGCAGTTATTCACAGGGCACCTATGGCTACACCTTC,CASSYSQGTYGYTF
-,-,TRBV30,TRBJ2-3,TGTGCCTGGAGTGCGTTAGCAGATACGCAGTATTTT,CAWSALADTQYF
-,-,TRBV2,TRBJ1-2,TGTGCCAGCAATACGGGGAAAGCTAACTATGGCTACACCTTC,CASNTGKANYGYTF
-,-,TRBV5-5,TRBJ1-5,TGTGCCAGCAGCTCCTTGGGAGATAGCAATCAGCCCCAGCATTTT,CASSSLGDSNQPQHF
-,-,TRBV30,TRBJ1-4,TGTGCCTGGAGTTCCCACAGAAGGGAAAAACTGTTTTTT,CAWSSHRREKLFF
-,-,TRBV19,TRBJ1-5,TGTGCCAGTAGTATTGGGGAGACCGCTTTTCGAAATCAGCCCCAGCATTTT,CASSIGETAFRNQPQHF
-,-,TRBV5-4,TRBJ2-6,TGTGCCAGCACCAATCCAAAAACTCGGAGCTCTGGGGCCAACGTCCTGACTTTC,CASTNPKTRSSGANVLTF
-,-,TRBV20-1,TRBJ2-3,TGCAGTGCTGACCGGGCAGATACGCAGTATTTT,CSADRADTQYF
once,-,TRBV5-1,TRBJ1-2,TGCGCCAGCAGCCCGGCGGAGGGTATGGGGTATGGCTACACCTTC,CASSPAEGMGYGYTF
once,-,TRBV19,TRBJ2-2,TGTGCCAGTAGTATAGTGGGTAGCCTCCCCGGGGAGCTGTTTTTT,CASSIVGSLPGELFF
-,TRBD1,TRBV5-1,TRBJ1-3,TGCGCCAGCCGGGACAGTGTCTCTGGAAACACCATATATTTT,CASRDSVSGNTIYF
-,-,TRBV27,TRBJ2-3,TGTGCCAGCAGTCTCACAGGGATCTACCCAGATACGCAGTATTTT,CASSLTGIYPDTQYF
-,TRBD1,TRBV11-2,TRBJ1-2,TGTGCCAGCAGCTTAGGGACAGGCACTGGCTACACCTTC,CASSLGTGTGYTF
-,-,TRBV5-1,TRBJ2-5,TGCGCCAGCAGCTTGGCCGTACTAGGCCAAGAGACCCAGTACTTC,CASSLAVLGQETQYF
-,-,TRBV3-1/TRBV3-2,TRBJ2-3,TGTGCCAGCAGCCAAGGGACAGGCACAGATACGCAGTATTTT,CASSQGTGTDTQYF
-,-,TRBV5-8,TRBJ1-1,TGTGCCAGCAGCTTGAGCCGCACTGAAGCTTTCTTT,CASSLSRTEAFF
-,TRBD1,TRBV7-2,TRBJ1-3,TGTGCCAGCAGCTTGTTTAGTTCATGGACAGGGGCTGGAAACACCATATATTTT,CASSLFSSWTGAGNTIYF
-,TRBD1,TRBV29-1,TRBJ1-1,TGCAGCGTAGGACAGGGCTGGGGCACTGAAGCTTTCTTT,CSVGQGWGTEAFF
-,TRBD2,TRBV11-3,TRBJ2-2,TGTGCCAGCAGCTTAGATACGACTAGCGGGAACACCGGGGAGCTGTTTTTT,CASSLDTTSGNTGELFF
-,TRBD1,TRBV2,TRBJ2-2,TGTGCCAGCACCGAAGACAGGGCTAAGCTGTTTTTT,CASTEDRAKLFF
-,-,TRBV19,TRBJ1-3,TGTGCCAGTCGACAGAACTCTGGAAACACCATATATTTT,CASRQNSGNTIYF
-,TRBD1,TRBV30,TRBJ1-5,TGTGCCTGGAGGATACCGGGACAGTCCAATCAGCCCCAGCATTTT,CAWRIPGQSNQPQHF
-,TRBD2,TRBV5-1,TRBJ2-3,TGCGCCAGCAGCAGTGGTCTAGCGGGAAGCACAGATACGCAGTATTTT,CASSSGLAGSTDTQYF
-,-,TRBV27,TRBJ2-2,TGTGCCAGCAGTCTGCACCGTAGAGCGGCGAACACCGGGGAGCTGTTTTTT,CASSLHRRAANTGELFF
once,TRBD2,TRBV5-6,TRBJ2-7,TGTGCCAGCAGCTCAACTAGCGGGAGTCTCTACGAGCAGTACTTC,CASSSTSGSLYEQYF